This TCR beta chain came from a study of lymphopenia after photon versus proton radiotherapy. Assay: immunoSEQ multiplex PCR; the TCRdb copy retains only in-frame clones and omits some. The sample records 35,000 to 50,000 clones, around four fifths being singletons. Germline V gives CDR1 MDHEN, CDR2 SYDVKM. The CDR3 sequence is 14 residues long. V shed 4 bases and J shed 0 bases, with 7 bases lying between them. This clonotype was obtained from a woman aged 70-85 years with pancreatic cancer. Sequenced here: peripheral blood, sampled from a patient treated with proton-based radiotherapy. The chain links TRBV28 to TRBJ1-3; no definite D call. The CDR3, as DNA: TGTGCCAGCAGTTACGGGGACTCTGGAAACACCATATATTTT. Translated: CASSYGDSGNTIYF.